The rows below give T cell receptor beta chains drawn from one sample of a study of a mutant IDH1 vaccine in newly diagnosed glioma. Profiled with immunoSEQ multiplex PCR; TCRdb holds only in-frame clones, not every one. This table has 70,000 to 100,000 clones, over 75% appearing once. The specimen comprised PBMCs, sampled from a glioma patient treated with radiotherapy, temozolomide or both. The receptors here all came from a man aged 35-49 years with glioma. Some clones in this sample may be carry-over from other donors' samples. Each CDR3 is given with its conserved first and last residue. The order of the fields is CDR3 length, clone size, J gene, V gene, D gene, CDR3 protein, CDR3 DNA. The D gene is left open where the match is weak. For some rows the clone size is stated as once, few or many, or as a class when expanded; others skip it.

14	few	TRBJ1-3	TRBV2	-	CASSELADGNTIYF	TGTGCCAGCAGTGAATTGGCGGACGGAAACACCATATATTTT
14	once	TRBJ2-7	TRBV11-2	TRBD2	CASSFVGGGQEQYF	TGTGCCAGCAGCTTTGTCGGCGGGGGGCAGGAGCAGTACTTC
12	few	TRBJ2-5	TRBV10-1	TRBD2	CASGTSGWAQYF	TGCGCCAGCGGGACTAGCGGGTGGGCCCAGTACTTC
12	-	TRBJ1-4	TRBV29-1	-	CSATGTAEKLFF	TGCAGCGCCACCGGGACGGCCGAAAAACTGTTTTTT
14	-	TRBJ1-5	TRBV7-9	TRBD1	CASSLGTANQPQHF	TGTGCCAGCAGCCTGGGGACAGCAAATCAGCCCCAGCATTTT
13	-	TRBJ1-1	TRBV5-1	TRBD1	CASSLLGGAEAFF	TGCGCCAGCAGCTTGTTAGGGGGCGCTGAAGCTTTCTTT
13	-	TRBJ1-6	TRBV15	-	CATSRVVNSPLHF	TGTGCCACCAGCAGAGTCGTTAATTCACCCCTCCACTTT
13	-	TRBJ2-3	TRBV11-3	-	CASSGNFGDTQYF	TGTGCCAGCAGCGGGAATTTTGGGGATACGCAGTATTTT
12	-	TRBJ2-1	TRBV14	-	CASSQVQEKQFF	TGTGCCAGCAGCCAGGTACAGGAAAAGCAGTTCTTC
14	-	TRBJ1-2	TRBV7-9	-	CASSATGPPYGYTF	TGTGCCAGCAGCGCGACCGGGCCGCCATATGGCTACACCTTC
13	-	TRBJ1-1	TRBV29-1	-	CSVDPETRTEAFF	TGCAGCGTTGACCCAGAAACGCGTACTGAAGCTTTCTTT
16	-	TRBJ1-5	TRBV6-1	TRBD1	CASSAGQVYSNQPQHF	TGTGCCAGCAGTGCGGGACAGGTTTATAGCAATCAGCCCCAGCATTTT
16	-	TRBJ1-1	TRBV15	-	CATSRALGTIHTEAFF	TGTGCCACCAGCAGGGCTCTCGGGACAATTCACACTGAAGCTTTCTTT
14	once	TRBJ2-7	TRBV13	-	CASSLGGSSYEQYF	TGTGCCAGCAGCTTAGGAGGGAGCTCCTACGAGCAGTACTTC
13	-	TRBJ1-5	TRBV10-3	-	CAISRGGDQPQHF	TGTGCCATCAGCAGGGGAGGAGATCAGCCCCAGCATTTT
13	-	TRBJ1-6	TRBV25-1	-	CAMGGTYNSPLHF	TGTGCCATGGGAGGAACCTATAATTCACCCCTCCACTTT
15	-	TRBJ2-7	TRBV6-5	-	CASSSPGSTGYEQYF	TGTGCCAGCAGTTCTCCAGGGTCCACAGGATACGAGCAGTACTTC
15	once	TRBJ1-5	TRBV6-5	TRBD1	CASSYSPGGDQPQHF	TGTGCCAGCAGTTACTCCCCAGGGGGGGATCAGCCCCAGCATTTT
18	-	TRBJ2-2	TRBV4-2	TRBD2	CASSLTLSGAGGTGELFF	TGTGCCAGCAGCCTGACTTTATCTGGAGCGGGGGGGACCGGGGAGCTGTTTTTT
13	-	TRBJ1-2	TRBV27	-	CASSLNRAGGYTF	TGTGCCAGCAGTTTAAACAGGGCGGGAGGCTACACCTTC
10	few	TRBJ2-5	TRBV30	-	CAWRRDALYF	TGTGCCTGGAGAAGGGACGCCTTGTACTTC
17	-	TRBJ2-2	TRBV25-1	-	CASSEPGAGSGTGELFF	TGTGCCAGCAGTGAACCAGGGGCGGGTAGCGGCACCGGGGAGCTGTTTTTT
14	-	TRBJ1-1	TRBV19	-	CASSLAGRYTEAFF	TGTGCCAGTAGTTTGGCGGGTCGGTACACTGAAGCTTTCTTT
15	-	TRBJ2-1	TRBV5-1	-	CASRSRTESYNEQFF	TGCGCCAGCAGGTCCAGGACGGAATCCTACAATGAGCAGTTCTTC
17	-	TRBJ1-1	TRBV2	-	CARDKGSYQGMNTEAFF	TGTGCCAGAGACAAAGGGTCATACCAGGGGATGAACACTGAAGCTTTCTTT